In this sample, the clone carrying this TCR beta chain turned up a few times. This record belongs to a study of blood T cell repertoires in COVID-19. Study summary: The origin of the acute and convalescent COVID-19 samples was the United States, Italy and Spain. Nucleic acid was either cDNA or gDNA, and it came from T cells, B-cell-depleted T cells, or PBMCs.

Original methodology: Amplifying reference gene primers gave estimates of nucleated cell counts. TCRdb keeps only in-frame clones here, not all; method: immunoSEQ multiplex PCR. D and trimming come from the DNA, and the V and J calls and clone size come from that table. The sample shows 100,000 to 150,000 clones, more than 85% of them seen only once. From germline, CDR1 is GTSNPN and CDR2 SVGIG (reference sequence). V was trimmed by 0 bases and J by 6 bases, leaving 11 bases between them. CDR3 size: 14 residues. Those enrolled in Seattle joined during active infection and were followed longitudinally afterward.

This clonotype was obtained from a man aged 50-59 years with COVID-19, enrolled during active disease. The sequenced sample was peripheral blood. This chain joins TRBV30 and TRBJ1-4, with D perhaps matching TRBD1 (6 bases). CDR3 region: CAWSVQGFHEKLFF. CDR3 coding DNA: TGTGCCTGGAGTGTACAGGGTTTTCATGAAAAACTGTTTTTT.